A selection of T cell receptor beta chains follows, all from one sample in a study of T-cell reconstitution after alpha-beta-depleted transplantation in children. TCRdb ran MiXCR on the PCR reads and lists one entry per CDR3 protein. The data contain some 310,000 distinct CDR3 sequences, approximately 23% of them singletons. This sample comprised PBMCs, mostly from graft donor cells, obtained 180 days after TCRalphabeta/CD19-depleted stem cell transplant. The receptors were sampled from a male patient aged 10 to 17 who had a stem cell transplant for acute lymphoblastic leukemia, so the T cells may come from the graft donor. Each CDR3 is given with its conserved first and last residue. Fields, in order: J gene, clone size, D gene, V gene, CDR3 DNA, CDR3 protein. The D gene is left open where the match is weak. Some rows have no size entry. The others give once, few or many, or a class for an expanded clone.

>TRBJ2-1|few|.|TRBV29-1
TGCAGCGTTGAAAAGACCGGGAACGTGAAGTTCTTC
CSVEKTGNVKFF
>TRBJ1-1|many|.|TRBV5-1
TGCGCCAGCAGCTCCGGACGGTACACTGAAGCTTTCTTT
CASSSGRYTEAFF
>TRBJ2-7|many|TRBD2|TRBV4-2
TGTGCCAGCAGCCTCGCCGCGGGAGCTGGTTACGAGCAGTACTTC
CASSLAAGAGYEQYF
>TRBJ2-3|.|.|TRBV3-1
TGTGCCAGCAGCCAAGTTAGTAGGGGGGGGCATACGCAGTATTTT
CASSQVSRGGHTQYF
>TRBJ2-1|.|.|TRBV15
TGTGCCACCAGCGGTCAAAATGAGCAGTTCTTC
CATSGQNEQFF
>TRBJ2-7|few|.|TRBV12-3/TRBV12-4
TGTGCCAGCAGTACTTACAGGTTCTACGAGCAGTACTTC
CASSTYRFYEQYF
>TRBJ1-2|.|.|TRBV27
TGTGCCAGCAGTTTTGGGAGGCAGTATGATGGCTACACCTTC
CASSFGRQYDGYTF
>TRBJ1-5|few|TRBD1|TRBV20-1
TGCAGTGCTAGAGATTTAGGACAGGGGGCGAGCAATCAGCCCCAGCATTTT
CSARDLGQGASNQPQHF
>TRBJ1-2|.|.|TRBV11-3
TGTGCCAGCAGCCGCCGAGTCGGGTATGGCTACACCTTC
CASSRRVGYGYTF
>TRBJ2-7|.|.|TRBV5-1
TGCGCCAGTGCTCTCGGGAGTATGTACGAGCAGTACTTC
CASALGSMYEQYF
>TRBJ2-2|many|.|TRBV20-1
TGCAGTGCTAGAAGGCGGACAGGGAGGGCCGGGGAGCTGTTTTTT
CSARRRTGRAGELFF
>TRBJ2-7|few|.|TRBV7-3
TGTGCCAGCAGCTTAACCCCCAGGGGACCCTACGAGCAGTACTTC
CASSLTPRGPYEQYF
>TRBJ2-2|.|TRBD2|TRBV6-4
TGTGCCAGCAGGCTAGCGGGAAGCACCGGGGAGCTGTTTTTT
CASRLAGSTGELFF
>TRBJ2-1|few|TRBD2|TRBV5-6
TGTGCCAGCAGCCGACTAGCATCATACAATGAGCAGTTCTTC
CASSRLASYNEQFF
>TRBJ2-3|.|TRBD1|TRBV10-1
TGCGCCAGCAGTGACGGGACAGGGGGCACAGATACGCAGTATTTT
CASSDGTGGTDTQYF
>TRBJ1-1|.|.|TRBV4-1
TGCGCCAGCAGCCAAGAACCTTTGAACACTGAAGCTTTCTTT
CASSQEPLNTEAFF
>TRBJ1-5|.|TRBD1|TRBV20-1
TGCAGTGCTACCGACAGGGAGAGACCTCAGCCCCAGCATTTT
CSATDRERPQPQHF
>TRBJ1-1|.|.|TRBV5-1
TGCGCCAGCAGCTTGGTAGTAGGAGGGGGTATAACTGAAGCTTTCTTT
CASSLVVGGGITEAFF
>TRBJ2-5|once|.|TRBV27
TGTGCCAGCAGTTTATTAGGAGGGGCTAACCAAGAGACCCAGTACTTC
CASSLLGGANQETQYF
>TRBJ2-7|few|.|TRBV9
TGTGCCAGCAGCCCCACGGGTAACGGGAACCACGAGCAGTACTTC
CASSPTGNGNHEQYF
>TRBJ2-7|few|.|TRBV29-1
TGCAGCGTTGGTAACGGACTATCCTACGAGCAGTACTTC
CSVGNGLSYEQYF
>TRBJ2-2|few|.|TRBV10-2
TGCGCCAGCAGAGCTACAGGGTTGCGGGCCGGGGAGCTGTTTTTT
CASRATGLRAGELFF
>TRBJ2-3|.|.|TRBV27
TGTGCCAGCAGTTTATGGTGGATGCGAGATACGCAGTATTTT
CASSLWWMRDTQYF
>TRBJ2-1|.|.|TRBV11-2
TGTGCCAGCAGCTTAGTCTGGTTTAGGGCTGCTCTCTCCTACAATGAGCAGTTCTTC
CASSLVWFRAALSYNEQFF
>TRBJ2-3|.|TRBD2|TRBV4-2
TGTGCCAGCAGCCAGGGGACTAGCGGGGGCACAGATACGCAGTATTTT
CASSQGTSGGTDTQYF
>TRBJ1-2|few|.|TRBV5-1
TGCGCCAGCTTACCAGGCCCCGGGTTTCCTGGCTACACCTTC
CASLPGPGFPGYTF
>TRBJ2-4|.|.|TRBV7-8
TGTGCCAGCAGCTTAGCCCGGGGCGACCCTAAATTTCAGTACTTC
CASSLARGDPKFQYF
>TRBJ2-2|.|.|TRBV6-1
TGTGCCAGCAACCCCGTAGGACAGATCACCGGGGAGCTGTTTTTT
CASNPVGQITGELFF
>TRBJ2-1|.|.|TRBV11-2
TGTGCCAGCAGCGGGGTCTGGGGGAATGAGCAGTTCTTC
CASSGVWGNEQFF
>TRBJ2-7|.|TRBD1|TRBV29-1
TGCAGCGTTGAAGGTCGAGGACAGGCCTACGAGCAGTACTTC
CSVEGRGQAYEQYF
>TRBJ1-2|.|.|TRBV4-1
TGCGCCAGCAGCCAAGGAAGCGGCAGGGCAAAGTTTCTAGCTAACTATGGCTACACCTTC
CASSQGSGRAKFLANYGYTF
>TRBJ2-1|.|.|TRBV25-1
TGTGCCAGCACTCTCGGTAGTGAGCAGTTCTTC
CASTLGSEQFF
>TRBJ2-1|few|.|TRBV29-1
TGCAGCGTTGATCGGACTCCCAACAATGAGCAGTTCTTC
CSVDRTPNNEQFF
>TRBJ2-3|.|TRBD2|TRBV27
TGTGCCAGCAGTTTAACCAGCGGGACTAGGACAGATACGCAGTATTTT
CASSLTSGTRTDTQYF
>TRBJ1-5|.|.|TRBV3-1
TGTGCCAGCAGCCAAGATCTCGGGGGGGATCAGCCCCAGCATTTT
CASSQDLGGDQPQHF
>TRBJ2-4|.|.|TRBV2
TGTGCCACCCGAGACAGCTCCAAAAACATTCAGTACTTC
CATRDSSKNIQYF
>TRBJ2-1|few|TRBD1|TRBV11-2
TGTGCCAGCAGCTTACTCGCGGGGACAGGGGCCCCCTACAATGAGCAGTTCTTC
CASSLLAGTGAPYNEQFF
>TRBJ1-5|.|.|TRBV5-1
TGCGCCAGCAGCTTGGCCGGGGGCCCACTCCAGCATTTT
CASSLAGGPLQHF
>TRBJ2-7|.|TRBD2|TRBV5-1
TGCGCCAGCAGCCTTAGCGGGAGTGCCAACGAGCAGTACTTC
CASSLSGSANEQYF
>TRBJ2-1|.|TRBD2|TRBV19
TGTGCCAGTAGTATAGTCCCTCGCGGGAGGACCGATGAGCAGTTCTTC
CASSIVPRGRTDEQFF
>TRBJ1-3|.|.|TRBV5-1
TGCGCCAGCAGCGGCGGACGAGCAAACACCATATATTTT
CASSGGRANTIYF
>TRBJ2-3|few|.|TRBV7-3
TGTGCCAGCAGCTTATACCCTAGCACAGATACGCAGTATTTT
CASSLYPSTDTQYF
>TRBJ1-1|.|TRBD1|TRBV6-1
TGTGCCAGCCGCCAGGGGGCAAACACTGAAGCTTTCTTT
CASRQGANTEAFF
>TRBJ1-5|few|.|TRBV5-5
TGTGCCAGCAGCCCGCGCGGGGTCTATCAGCCCCAGCATTTT
CASSPRGVYQPQHF
>TRBJ2-5|.|.|TRBV12-3/TRBV12-4
TGTGCCAGCAGTTTAGGTGTTAAGGTGACCCAGTACTTC
CASSLGVKVTQYF